These 16 T cell receptor beta chains share one sample of origin, sequenced in a study of OX40 agonist ivuxolimab in advanced cancers. Here immunoSEQ multiplex PCR was the method, and the copy in TCRdb shows in-frame clones only, minus some. The sample includes tens of thousands of clones, approximately 90% of them seen just once. Sequenced material: CD4+ or CD8+ T cells sorted from blood, taken in a trial of the OX40 agonist ivuxolimab. These receptors originate from an adult with an advanced solid tumor such as melanoma, head and neck, liver or kidney cancer.

The genes are TRBV13 and TRBJ1-1; D gene ambiguous. Germline CDR1 PRHDT, CDR2 FYEKMQ (reference sequence). This CDR3 region has 15 residues. V was clipped by 4 bases and J by 0 bases, with 12 bases between them. DNA for the CDR3: TGTGCCAGCAGCTCCTCGGTAGATATGAACACTGAAGCTTTCTTT. The encoded protein is CASSSSVDMNTEAFF.

The CDR3 sequence: CASRSPRDISSGGYTF. In DNA, the CDR3 is TGTGCCAGCAGAAGTCCCCGGGACATATCCAGTGGTGGCTACACCTTC. The chain has TRBV27 and TRBJ1-2, with D possibly matching TRBD1 (6 bases). Germline V lookup: CDR1 MNHEY, CDR2 SMNVEV (reference sequence). V gave up 6 bases and J gave up 7 bases, with 24 bases separating them. This CDR3 has 16 residues.

The chain recombines TRBV4-1 with TRBJ1-6; weak D call: TRBD1 (5 bases). There are 16 residues in the CDR3. The V gene's germline CDR1 is MGHRA and CDR2 YSYEKL. V lost 0 bases and J lost 5, with 11 bases in between. In nucleotides, the CDR3 is TGCGCCAGCAGCCAAGACGTGGGACGGGATAATTCACCCCTCCACTTT. Its translation: CASSQDVGRDNSPLHF.

The chain employs TRBV28 and TRBJ2-1; 9 bases map to TRBD2. The CDR3 runs 17 residues. The germline V gene has CDR1 MDHEN and CDR2 SYDVKM. Losses at the gene ends were 4 bases for V and 1 base for J; bases not matched to a gene: 8. CDR3 sequence: CASSSPSGKGSYNEQFF. CDR3 bases: TGTGCCAGCAGTTCCCCTAGCGGGAAGGGGTCCTACAATGAGCAGTTCTTC.

The chain combines TRBV9 with TRBJ1-1; 7 nucleotides align to TRBD1. The CDR3 sequence is 14 residues long. J gave up 0 bases and V 2 bases, and 1 base lay outside the gene matches. Germline values: CDR1 SGDLS, CDR2 YYNGEE. DNA for the CDR3: TGTGCCAGCAGCGTCGACAGGGTGAACACTGAAGCTTTCTTT. The encoded protein is CASSVDRVNTEAFF.

The chain uses TRBV6-1 and TRBJ1-3; tentative D call: TRBD1 (5 bases). This CDR3 has 16 amino acids. V lost 4 bases and J 0 bases, leaving 13 bases between the germline ends. CDR1 and CDR2 (germline): MNHNS, SASEGT. CDR3 in DNA: TGTGCCAGCAGTGCCGGGGGACGGAGCTCTGGAAACACCATATATTTT. This encodes CASSAGGRSSGNTIYF.

The chain uses TRBV7-2 and TRBJ1-1; 7 nucleotides agree with TRBD1. The CDR3 length is 14 residues. Germline trimming cut 5 bases from V and 2 bases from J; bases unmatched to any gene: 5. CDR1 and CDR2 from the germline V gene are SGHTA and FQGNSA. CDR3 loop: CASSPRTGNTEAFF. CDR3 DNA sequence: TGTGCCAGCAGCCCCCGGACAGGCAACACTGAAGCTTTCTTT.

This sequence joins TRBV18 and TRBJ1-1; the D gene is possibly TRBD1 (6 bases). Germline V gene data show CDR1 as KGHSH and CDR2 as LQKENI. Trimming left V 0 bases short and J 5 bases short, with 13 bases between. This CDR3 is 15 amino acids long. Here the CDR3 reads CASSPPAGGWTEAFF. DNA of the CDR3: TGTGCCAGCTCACCACCGGCCGGGGGCTGGACTGAAGCTTTCTTT.

The chain joins TRBV18 to TRBJ2-1, with D possibly TRBD2 on 6 matching bases. V lost 6 bases and J 4 bases, leaving 16 bases between the germline ends. The CDR3 is 15 amino acids. Germline V gene data show CDR1 as KGHSH and CDR2 as LQKENI. The DNA of the CDR3 is TGTGCCAGCTCGCGGGAACTCCAGATTTACAATGAGCAGTTCTTC. This gives the protein CASSRELQIYNEQFF.

J is TRBJ2-5 and V is TRBV9; 10 bases match TRBD2. The CDR3 extends over 14 amino acids. Germline V lookup: CDR1 SGDLS, CDR2 YYNGEE. The junction had 5 bases not matched to a gene; V was cut back by 6 bases and J by 3 bases. For the CDR3, the DNA is TGTGCCAGCACCGGAGCGGGAGGGGAAGAGACCCAGTACTTC. The encoded protein is CASTGAGGEETQYF.

V is TRBV18 and J is TRBJ2-5; TRBD2 matches at 9 bases. The CDR3 has 14 amino acids. Germline CDR1 is KGHSH and CDR2 is LQKENI. The trim removed 3 bases at V and 4 bases at J, leaving 3 bases unmatched. In DNA, the CDR3 is TGTGCCAGCTCACCGAGAGCGGGAGGAGAGACCCAGTACTTC. The encoded protein is CASSPRAGGETQYF.

This clone has only a few counts. This sequence joins TRBV28 and TRBJ1-2; D is unresolved. The germline V gene has CDR1 MDHEN and CDR2 SYDVKM. V was trimmed by 5 bases and J by 5 bases, leaving 9 bases between them. CDR3 length equals 12 residues. Here the CDR3 reads CASSPGEYGYTF. The CDR3 coding sequence is TGTGCCAGCAGTCCAGGCGAGTATGGCTACACCTTC.

The rearrangement joins TRBV4-1 to TRBJ1-4, with D perhaps matching TRBD1 (6 bases). Germline CDR1 and CDR2: MGHRA and YSYEKL. The CDR3 runs to 15 residues. Trimming took off 6 bases at V and 8 bases at J, with 19 bases between the two ends. The CDR3 DNA sequence: TGCGCCAGCAGGCGAATCACAGGGCCAGTGGAAAAACTGTTTTTT. Amino acid sequence: CASRRITGPVEKLFF.

The CDR3 DNA reads TGTGCCAGCAGCTTAGCTTCTAGCGAGACATTTCTCTACGAGCAGTACTTC. It is translated as CASSLASSETFLYEQYF. V usage is TRBV7-8 and J usage is TRBJ2-7, with D perhaps matching TRBD2 (6 bases). V shed 0 bases and J shed 3 bases, with 18 bases lying between them. Germline CDR1 and CDR2: SGHVS and FQNEAQ. CDR3 length: 17 residues.

This chain links TRBV10-3 with TRBJ2-1, with D perhaps matching TRBD2 (5 bases). The germline V gene has CDR1 ENHRY and CDR2 SYGVKD. The CDR3 is 12 amino acids. Trimming stripped 6 bases from V and 5 bases from J, with 8 bases between. The CDR3, as DNA: TGTGCCATCAGACTAGGAAACAATGAGCAGTTCTTC. Translated: CAIRLGNNEQFF.

The CDR3 DNA is TGCGCCAGCAGCTTGATAGCGGGGTCCTATGGCTACACCTTC. Protein product: CASSLIAGSYGYTF. The chain combines TRBV5-1 with TRBJ1-2; D gene ambiguous. This CDR3 comprises 14 residues. V shed 1 base and J shed 4 bases, with 11 bases lying between them. The germline CDR1 and CDR2 sequences are SGHRS and YFSETQ. Using reference TRBV5-1 and TRBJ1-2 for the parts outside the CDR3, the full variable domain is KAGVTQTPRYLIKTRGQQVTLSCSPISGHRSVSWYQQTPGQGLQFLFEYFSETQRNKGNFPGRFSGRQFSNSRSEMNVSTLELGDSALYLCASSLIAGSYGYTFGSGTRLTVV.